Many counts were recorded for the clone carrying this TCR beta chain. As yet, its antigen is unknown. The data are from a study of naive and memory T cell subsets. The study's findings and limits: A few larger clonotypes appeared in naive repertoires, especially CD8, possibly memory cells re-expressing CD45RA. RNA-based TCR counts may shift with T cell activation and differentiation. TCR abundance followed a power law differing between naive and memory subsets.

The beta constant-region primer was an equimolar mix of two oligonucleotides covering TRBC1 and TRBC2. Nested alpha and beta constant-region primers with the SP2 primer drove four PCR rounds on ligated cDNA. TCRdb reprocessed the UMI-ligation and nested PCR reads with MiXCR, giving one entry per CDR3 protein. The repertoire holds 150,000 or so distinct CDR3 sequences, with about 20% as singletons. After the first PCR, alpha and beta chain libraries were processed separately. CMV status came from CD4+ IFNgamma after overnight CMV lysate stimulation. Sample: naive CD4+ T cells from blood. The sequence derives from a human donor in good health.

The CDR3 region is CASSFSPDPTDTQYF. In nucleotides, the CDR3 is TGTGCCAGCAGTTTCTCGCCAGACCCCACAGATACGCAGTATTTT. The chain couples TRBV27 to TRBJ2-3; no firm D call. The CDR3 is 15 amino acids. V gave up 3 bases and J gave up 2 bases, with 12 bases separating them. Germline CDR1 and CDR2: MNHEY and SMNVEV (reference sequence).